Ten or more counts support the clone carrying this T cell receptor (beta chain). The antigen is not known. The entry originates in a study of response to subunit inactivated influenza vaccine. The study, taken as a whole, reports: Authors suggested that a seasonal influenza vaccination recruits few new T cells each time.

TCRdb used MiXCR to reprocess the RT-PCR reads, holding one entry per CDR3 protein. The table shows more than 450,000 distinct CDR3 sequences, with approximately 7.7% occurring only once. The CDR3 length is 15 residues. V was trimmed by 3 bases and J by 2 bases, leaving 12 bases between them. Germline V gene lookup returns CDR1 SEHNR and CDR2 FQNEAQ (reference sequence). The rearrangement uses TRBV7-9 and TRBJ2-3; D gene ambiguous. The sample here was PBMCs from blood, taken around 25 months after vaccination. The source is a man aged 45 to 70 who received an inactivated influenza vaccine. The CDR3 here is CASSFFRVDTDTQYF. The CDR3 region has the DNA TGTGCCAGCAGCTTTTTTCGGGTAGACACAGATACGCAGTATTTT.